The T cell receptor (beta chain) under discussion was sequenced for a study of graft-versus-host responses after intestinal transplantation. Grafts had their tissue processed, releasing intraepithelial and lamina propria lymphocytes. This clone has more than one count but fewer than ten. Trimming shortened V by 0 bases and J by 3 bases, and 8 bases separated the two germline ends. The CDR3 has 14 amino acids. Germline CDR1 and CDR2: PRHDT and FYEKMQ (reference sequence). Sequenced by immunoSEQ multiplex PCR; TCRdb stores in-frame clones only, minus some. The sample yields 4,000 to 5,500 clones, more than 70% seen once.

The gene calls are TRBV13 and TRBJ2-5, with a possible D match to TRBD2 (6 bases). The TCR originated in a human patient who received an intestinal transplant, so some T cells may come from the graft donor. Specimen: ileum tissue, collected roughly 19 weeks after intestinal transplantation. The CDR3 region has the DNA TGTGCCAGCAGCTTAGGGGCTAGCGAAGAGACCCAGTACTTC. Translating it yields CASSLGASEETQYF.